The following is a T cell receptor beta chain sequence with its context. Its antigen is currently unknown. This beta chain appears as a stray read in a library generated for alpha chains; its size is not informative. The source of the sample is a study of spatial heterogeneity in lung cancer. Indicated time point: sample taken at primary tumor resection. A single record per CDR3 protein comes from TCRdb applying MiXCR to the 5' RACE reads. Here the sample spans around 18,000 distinct CDR3 sequences, around 6.4% being singletons. Broader study findings: Intratumoral expanded alpha and beta TCR counts were found to track tumor mutation counts.

The sequence came from a female donor with early-stage non-small cell lung cancer. The specimen was lung tumor tissue, collected at surgery.

This CDR3 is CVSAGDSNNEQFF. Here the CDR3 DNA reads TGTGTCTCGGCGGGGGATTCCAACAATGAGCAGTTCTTC. V is TRBV7-6 and J is TRBJ2-1; 7 nucleotides match TRBD2. Germline values: CDR1 SGHVS, CDR2 FNYEAQ. The CDR3 loop spans 13 amino acids.